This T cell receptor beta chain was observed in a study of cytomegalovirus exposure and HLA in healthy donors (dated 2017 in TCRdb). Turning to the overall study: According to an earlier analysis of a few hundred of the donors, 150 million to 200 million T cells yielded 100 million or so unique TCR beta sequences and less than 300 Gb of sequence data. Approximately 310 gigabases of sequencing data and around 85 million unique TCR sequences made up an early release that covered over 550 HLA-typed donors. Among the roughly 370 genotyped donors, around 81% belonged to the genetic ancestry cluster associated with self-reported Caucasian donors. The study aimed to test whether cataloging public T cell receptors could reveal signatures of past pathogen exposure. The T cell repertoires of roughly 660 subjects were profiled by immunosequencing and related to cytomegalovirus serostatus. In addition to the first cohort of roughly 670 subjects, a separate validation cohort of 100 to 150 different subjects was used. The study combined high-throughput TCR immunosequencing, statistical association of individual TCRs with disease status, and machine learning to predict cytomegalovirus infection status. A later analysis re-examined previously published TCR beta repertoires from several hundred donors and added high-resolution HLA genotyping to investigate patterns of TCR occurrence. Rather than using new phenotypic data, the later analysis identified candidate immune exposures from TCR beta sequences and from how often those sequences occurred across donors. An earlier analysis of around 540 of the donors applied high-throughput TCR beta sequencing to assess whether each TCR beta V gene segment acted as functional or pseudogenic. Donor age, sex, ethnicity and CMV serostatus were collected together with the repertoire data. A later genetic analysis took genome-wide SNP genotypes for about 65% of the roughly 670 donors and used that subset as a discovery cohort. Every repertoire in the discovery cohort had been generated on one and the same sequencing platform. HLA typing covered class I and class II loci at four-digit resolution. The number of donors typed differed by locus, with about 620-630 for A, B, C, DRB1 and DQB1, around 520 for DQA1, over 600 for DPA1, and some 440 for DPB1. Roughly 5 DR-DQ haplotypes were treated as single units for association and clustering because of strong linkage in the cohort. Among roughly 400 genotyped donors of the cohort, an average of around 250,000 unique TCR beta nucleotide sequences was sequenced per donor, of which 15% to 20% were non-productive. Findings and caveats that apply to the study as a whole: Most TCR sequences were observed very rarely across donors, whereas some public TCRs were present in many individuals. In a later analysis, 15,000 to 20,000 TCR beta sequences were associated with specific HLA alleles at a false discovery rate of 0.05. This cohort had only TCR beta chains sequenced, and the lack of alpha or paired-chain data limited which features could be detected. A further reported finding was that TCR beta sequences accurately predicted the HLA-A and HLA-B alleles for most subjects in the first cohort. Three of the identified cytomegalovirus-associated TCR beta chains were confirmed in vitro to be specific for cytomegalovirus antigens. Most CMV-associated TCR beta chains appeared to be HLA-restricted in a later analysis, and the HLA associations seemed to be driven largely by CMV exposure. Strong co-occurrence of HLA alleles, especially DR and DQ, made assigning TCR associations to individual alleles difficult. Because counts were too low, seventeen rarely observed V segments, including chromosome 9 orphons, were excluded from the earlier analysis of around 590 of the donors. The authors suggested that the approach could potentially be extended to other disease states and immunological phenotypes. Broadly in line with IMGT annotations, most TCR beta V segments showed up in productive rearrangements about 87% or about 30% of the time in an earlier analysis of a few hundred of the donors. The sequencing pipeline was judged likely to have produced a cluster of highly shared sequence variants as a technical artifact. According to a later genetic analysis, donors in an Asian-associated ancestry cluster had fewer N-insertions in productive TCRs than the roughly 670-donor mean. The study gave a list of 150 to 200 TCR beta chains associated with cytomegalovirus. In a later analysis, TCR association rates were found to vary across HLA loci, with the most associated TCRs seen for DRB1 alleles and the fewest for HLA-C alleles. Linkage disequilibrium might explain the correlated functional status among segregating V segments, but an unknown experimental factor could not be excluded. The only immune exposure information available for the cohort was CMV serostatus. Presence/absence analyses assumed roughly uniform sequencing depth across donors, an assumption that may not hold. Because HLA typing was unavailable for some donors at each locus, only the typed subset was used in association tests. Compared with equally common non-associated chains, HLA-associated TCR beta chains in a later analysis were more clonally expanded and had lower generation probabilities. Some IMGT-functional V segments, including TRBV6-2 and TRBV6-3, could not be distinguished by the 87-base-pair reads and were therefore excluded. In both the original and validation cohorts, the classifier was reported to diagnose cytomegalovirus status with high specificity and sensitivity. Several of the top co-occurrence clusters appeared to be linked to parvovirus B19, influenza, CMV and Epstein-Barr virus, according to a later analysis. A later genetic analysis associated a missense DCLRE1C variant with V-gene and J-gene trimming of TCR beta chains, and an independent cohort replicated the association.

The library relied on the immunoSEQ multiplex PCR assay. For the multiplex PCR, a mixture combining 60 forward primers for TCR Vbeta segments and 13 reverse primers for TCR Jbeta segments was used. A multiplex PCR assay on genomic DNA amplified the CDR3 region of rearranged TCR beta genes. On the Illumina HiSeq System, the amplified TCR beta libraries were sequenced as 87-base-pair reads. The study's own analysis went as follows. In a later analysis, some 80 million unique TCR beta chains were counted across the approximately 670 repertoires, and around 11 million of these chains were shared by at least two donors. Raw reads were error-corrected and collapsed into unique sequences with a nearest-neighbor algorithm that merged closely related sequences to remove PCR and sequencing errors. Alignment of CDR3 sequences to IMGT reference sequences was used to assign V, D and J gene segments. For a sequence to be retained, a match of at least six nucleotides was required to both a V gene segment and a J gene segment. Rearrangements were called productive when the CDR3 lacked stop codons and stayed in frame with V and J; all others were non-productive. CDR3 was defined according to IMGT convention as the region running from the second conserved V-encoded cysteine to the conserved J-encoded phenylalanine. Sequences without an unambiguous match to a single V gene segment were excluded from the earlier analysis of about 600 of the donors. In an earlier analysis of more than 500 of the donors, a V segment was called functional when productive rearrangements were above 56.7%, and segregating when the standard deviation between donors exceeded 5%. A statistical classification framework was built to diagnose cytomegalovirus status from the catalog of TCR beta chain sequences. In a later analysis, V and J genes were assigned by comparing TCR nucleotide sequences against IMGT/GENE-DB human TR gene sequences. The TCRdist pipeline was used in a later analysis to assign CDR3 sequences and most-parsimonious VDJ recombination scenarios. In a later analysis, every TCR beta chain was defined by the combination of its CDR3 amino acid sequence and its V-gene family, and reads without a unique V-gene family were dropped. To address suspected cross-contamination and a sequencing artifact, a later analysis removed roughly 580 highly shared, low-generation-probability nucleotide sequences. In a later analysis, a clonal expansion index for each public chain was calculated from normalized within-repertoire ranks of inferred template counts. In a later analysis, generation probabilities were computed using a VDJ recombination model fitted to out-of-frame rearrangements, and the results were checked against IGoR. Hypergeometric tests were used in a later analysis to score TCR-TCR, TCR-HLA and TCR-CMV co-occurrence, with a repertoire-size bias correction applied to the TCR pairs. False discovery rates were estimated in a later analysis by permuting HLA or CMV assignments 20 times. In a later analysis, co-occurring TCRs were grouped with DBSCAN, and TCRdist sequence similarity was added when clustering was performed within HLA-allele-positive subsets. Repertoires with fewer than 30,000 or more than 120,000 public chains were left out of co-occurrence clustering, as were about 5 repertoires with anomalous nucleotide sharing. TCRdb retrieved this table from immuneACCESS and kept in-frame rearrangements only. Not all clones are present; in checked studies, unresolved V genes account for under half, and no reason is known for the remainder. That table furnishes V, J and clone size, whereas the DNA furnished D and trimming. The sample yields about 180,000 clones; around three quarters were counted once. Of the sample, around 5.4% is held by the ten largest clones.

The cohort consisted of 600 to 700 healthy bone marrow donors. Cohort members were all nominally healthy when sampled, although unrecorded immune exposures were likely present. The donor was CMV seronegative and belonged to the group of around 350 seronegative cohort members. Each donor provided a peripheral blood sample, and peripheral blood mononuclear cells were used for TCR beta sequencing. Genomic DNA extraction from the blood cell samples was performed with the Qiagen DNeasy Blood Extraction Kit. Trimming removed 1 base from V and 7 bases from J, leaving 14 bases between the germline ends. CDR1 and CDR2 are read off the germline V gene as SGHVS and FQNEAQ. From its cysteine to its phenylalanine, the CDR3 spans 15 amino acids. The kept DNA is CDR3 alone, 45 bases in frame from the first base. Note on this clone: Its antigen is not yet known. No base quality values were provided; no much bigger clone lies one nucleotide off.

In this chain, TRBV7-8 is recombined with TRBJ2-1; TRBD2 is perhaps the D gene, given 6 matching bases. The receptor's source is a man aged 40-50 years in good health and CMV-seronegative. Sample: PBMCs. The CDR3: CASSLGTIRGNEQFF. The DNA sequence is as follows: TGTGCCAGCAGCTTAGGGACTATACGGGGGAATGAGCAGTTCTTC.